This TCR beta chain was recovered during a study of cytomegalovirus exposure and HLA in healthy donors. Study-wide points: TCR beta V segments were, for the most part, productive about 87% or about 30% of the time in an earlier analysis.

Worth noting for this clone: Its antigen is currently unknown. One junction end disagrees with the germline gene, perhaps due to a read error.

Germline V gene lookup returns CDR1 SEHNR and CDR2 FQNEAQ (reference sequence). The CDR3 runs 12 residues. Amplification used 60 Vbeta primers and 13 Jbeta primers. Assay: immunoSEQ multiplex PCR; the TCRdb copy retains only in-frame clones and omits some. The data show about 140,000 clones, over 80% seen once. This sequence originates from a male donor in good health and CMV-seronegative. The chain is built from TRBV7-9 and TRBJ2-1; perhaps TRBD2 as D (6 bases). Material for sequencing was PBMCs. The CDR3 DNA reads TGTTCCAGCAGCTGGAGGGGTGAAGAGCAGTTCTTC. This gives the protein CSSSWRGEEQFF.